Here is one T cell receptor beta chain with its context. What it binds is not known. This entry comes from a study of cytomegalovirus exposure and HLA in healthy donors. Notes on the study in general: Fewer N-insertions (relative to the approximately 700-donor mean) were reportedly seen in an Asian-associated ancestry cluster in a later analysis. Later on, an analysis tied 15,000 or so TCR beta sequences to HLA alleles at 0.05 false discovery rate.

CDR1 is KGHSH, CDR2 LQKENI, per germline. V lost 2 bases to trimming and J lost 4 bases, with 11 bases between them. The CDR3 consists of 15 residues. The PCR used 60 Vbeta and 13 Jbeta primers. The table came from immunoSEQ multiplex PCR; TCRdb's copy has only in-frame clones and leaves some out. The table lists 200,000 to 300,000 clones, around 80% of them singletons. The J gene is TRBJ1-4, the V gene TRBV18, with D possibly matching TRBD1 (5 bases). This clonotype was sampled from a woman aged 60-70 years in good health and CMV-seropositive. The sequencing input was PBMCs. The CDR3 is CASSPKGQFNEKLFF. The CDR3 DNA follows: TGTGCCAGCTCACCAAAGGGGCAGTTTAATGAAAAACTGTTTTTT.